This T cell receptor (beta chain) was captured in a study of blood T cell repertoires in COVID-19. Study-level background: Donors in the United States, Italy and Spain gave samples during acute or convalescent COVID-19. T cells, B-cell-depleted T cells, or PBMCs provided the cDNA or gDNA that served as material.

In the original processing: How many nucleated cells were present was estimated from reference gene primer amplification. Data came from immunoSEQ multiplex PCR; TCRdb stores just in-frame clones and leaves some out. That table is the source of V, J and clone size, and D and trimming were worked out from the DNA. The sample has about 200,000 clones; nearly 90% are singletons. The CDR3 spans 13 residues. CDR1 and CDR2 (germline): MNHEY, SVGAGI. V lost 6 bases and J lost 4, with 12 bases in between. The sample taken for sequencing was peripheral blood. This sequence joins TRBV6-5 and TRBJ1-2; TRBD1 is a possible D gene (6 bases). This TCR derives from a man in his forties or fifties with acute or convalescent COVID-19. The CDR3 here is CASSVADSYGYTF. The CDR3 region has the DNA TGTGCCAGCAGCGTCGCGGACAGCTATGGCTACACCTTC.